The present entry profiles one T cell receptor beta chain with its context. Original processing notes: Quantification of nucleated cells was approximated via reference gene primer amplification. The table came from immunoSEQ multiplex PCR; TCRdb's copy has only in-frame clones and leaves some out. V and J calls and clone size follow that table, whereas D and trimming were derived from the DNA. The repertoire holds more than 90,000 clones, with approximately 92% as singletons. The sample belongs to a study of blood T cell repertoires in COVID-19. Study background: From the United States, Italy and Spain came samples of acute and convalescent COVID-19. From T cells, B-cell-depleted T cells, or PBMCs came the material, which was cDNA or gDNA.

This CDR3 is 16 amino acids long. Germline V lookup: CDR1 MNHNS, CDR2 SASEGT. V dropped 1 base and J dropped 6; count of bases not matched to a gene: 5. The specimen was peripheral blood. This rearrangement joins TRBV6-1 to TRBJ1-6, with 8 bases aligning to TRBD1. The TCR originated in a man in his forties or fifties with active COVID-19. The CDR3 protein is CASSEVRGQGNSPLHF. DNA of the CDR3: TGTGCCAGCAGTGAAGTCAGGGGGCAAGGTAATTCACCCCTCCACTTT.